This T cell receptor beta chain was sequenced in a study of shared clonotypes between healthy human individuals. Naive CD8 cells lacked CD45RO and underwent positive selection for CCR7, leaving out terminally differentiated effector memory CD45RA+ cells. This CDR3 has 15 residues. The germline V gene encodes CDR1 SGHAT and CDR2 FQNNGV. J was trimmed by 8 bases and V by 3 bases; bases with no gene match: 6. Sorted-subset replicate PCR reactions were performed with 150 to 200 ng DNA, corresponding to about 30,000 T cell genomes. Here immunoSEQ multiplex PCR was the method, and the copy in TCRdb shows in-frame clones only, minus some. The repertoire holds hundreds of thousands of clones, with approximately 96% as singletons.

The rearrangement uses TRBV11-2 and TRBJ1-6, with 8 positions matching TRBD1. The sequencing input was naive CD8+ T cells sorted from blood. This receptor was identified in a woman aged 25 to 39 in good health. The CDR3 loop is CASSFNRGKDSPLHF. As DNA, the CDR3 is TGTGCCAGCAGCTTCAACAGGGGGAAGGATTCACCCCTCCACTTT.